Listed below are T cell receptor beta chains from one sample, sequenced in a study of blood T cell repertoires in COVID-19. This table comes from immunoSEQ multiplex PCR, and its TCRdb copy is limited to in-frame clones, with some not included. The data contain about 410,000 clones, about 89% of them singletons. What was sequenced was peripheral blood. These receptors were collected from a middle-aged woman with COVID-19, enrolled during active disease. Both conserved end residues are part of each CDR3. The D gene is left open where the match is weak. Only part of the rows carry a size: once, few, many, or a class if the clone is expanded.

NA | TRBJ1-2 | TRBV4-1 | NA | TGCGCCAGCAGCCAAGATATCGGGATTAACTATGGCTACACCTTC | CASSQDIGINYGYTF
NA | TRBJ1-2 | TRBV7-2 | NA | TGTGCCAGCAGCTTAGGGGGTTCCGCAGGGCCCACCTTC | CASSLGGSAGPTF
NA | TRBJ2-1 | TRBV28 | NA | TGTGCCAGCAGCGGGTACTCCTACAATGAGCAGTTCTTC | CASSGYSYNEQFF
TRBD1 | TRBJ2-5 | TRBV11-1 | once | TGTGCCAGCAGCTTAGGGACAGGGACACAAGAGACCCAGTACTTC | CASSLGTGTQETQYF
TRBD1 | TRBJ1-2 | TRBV4-3 | NA | TGCGCCAGCAAGCGGACAGGGTCTAACTATGGCTACACCTTC | CASKRTGSNYGYTF
TRBD1 | TRBJ1-6 | TRBV4-3 | NA | TGCGCCAGCAGCCAGGACAGGGGCGGTAATTCACCCCTCCACTTT | CASSQDRGGNSPLHF
NA | TRBJ2-2 | TRBV2 | NA | TGTGCCAGCATATTGGGCCTTCGCACCGGGGAGCTGTTTTTT | CASILGLRTGELFF
TRBD1 | TRBJ2-1 | TRBV27 | NA | TGTGCCAGCAGCCACAGGGGGAACCACAATGAGCAGTTCTTC | CASSHRGNHNEQFF
NA | TRBJ2-3 | TRBV29-1 | NA | TGCAGCGTGAAACCGGGACTCGAAAGCACAGATACGCAGTATTTT | CSVKPGLESTDTQYF
NA | TRBJ1-5 | TRBV5-1 | NA | TGCGCCAGCAGCTTCTCCTACAATCAGCCCCAGCATTTT | CASSFSYNQPQHF
NA | TRBJ1-2 | TRBV12-3/TRBV12-4 | NA | TGTGCCAGCAGCATACAGTCTAACTATGGCTACACCTTC | CASSIQSNYGYTF
NA | TRBJ2-1 | TRBV5-1 | NA | TGCGCCAGCAGCCCCCCCCTGACTAGTAGTCGTCGGAATGAGCAGTTCTTC | CASSPPLTSSRRNEQFF
NA | TRBJ2-6 | TRBV27 | NA | TGTGCCAGCAGTTTTTTGGGGGCTATCGGCTCTGGGGCCAACGTCCTGACTTTC | CASSFLGAIGSGANVLTF
NA | TRBJ1-1 | TRBV5-5 | NA | TGTGCCAGCAGCTTGGCCGTGCGGGGCACTGAAGCTTTCTTT | CASSLAVRGTEAFF
NA | TRBJ1-6 | TRBV27 | NA | TGTGCCAGCAGCCGAGGGGGTATTGATTCACCCCTCCACTTT | CASSRGGIDSPLHF
TRBD2 | TRBJ2-1 | TRBV10-3 | NA | TGTGCCATCACCCGACAAGCGGGGGGGGCAACGAATGAGCAGTTCTTC | CAITRQAGGATNEQFF
TRBD2 | TRBJ2-1 | TRBV7-9 | once | TGTGCCAGCAGCGTCCGACTAGCGGGAGAATCTGAGCAGTTCTTC | CASSVRLAGESEQFF
TRBD2 | TRBJ2-7 | TRBV7-3 | NA | TGTGCCAGCAGCTCCGGGACTAGCGGGAGGTATGGGCACGAGCAGTACTTC | CASSSGTSGRYGHEQYF
TRBD1 | TRBJ1-5 | TRBV5-5 | NA | TGTGCCAGCAGCTCGGGGCCGACAGGGGGCGCCGAAGCCCAGCATTTT | CASSSGPTGGAEAQHF
TRBD1 | TRBJ1-1 | TRBV6-5 | NA | TGTGCCAGCAGTCAGAACGACGGACAGGCAAGTGAAGCTTTCTTT | CASSQNDGQASEAFF
TRBD2 | TRBJ2-1 | TRBV9 | NA | TGTGCCAGCAGCTTACCGGGACTAGCGGGCGAGCAGTTCTTC | CASSLPGLAGEQFF
NA | TRBJ1-1 | TRBV30 | NA | TGTGCCTGGAGTAGGAGGTGGGCAGTTCCTCGACCGGCGTCTAACACTGAAGCTTTCTTT | CAWSRRWAVPRPASNTEAFF
TRBD2 | TRBJ2-1 | TRBV30 | NA | TGTGCCTGGACGAGCGGGAGCGATGAGCAGTTCTTC | CAWTSGSDEQFF
TRBD1 | TRBJ1-4 | TRBV4-2 | NA | TGTGCCAGCAGCCAACCCGGGACAGATAATGAAAAACTGTTTTTT | CASSQPGTDNEKLFF
TRBD1 | TRBJ1-4 | TRBV10-3 | NA | TGTGCCATCAGTGAAGGACAGGTGTGGGGTGCAACTAATGAAAAACTGTTTTTT | CAISEGQVWGATNEKLFF
TRBD2 | TRBJ2-2 | TRBV18 | NA | TGTGCCAGCTCCCAAACCCGCGGGGGAGAGAACACCGGGGAGCTGTTTTTT | CASSQTRGGENTGELFF
NA | TRBJ2-3 | TRBV5-1 | NA | TGCGCCAGCAGCTTGGCCCGTCACACCACAGATACGCAGTATTTT | CASSLARHTTDTQYF
NA | TRBJ1-1 | TRBV19 | NA | TGTGCCAGTAGTACCCAGGGTTGGACTGAAGCTTTCTTT | CASSTQGWTEAFF
NA | TRBJ1-2 | TRBV5-4 | NA | TGTGCCAGCAGCCCCGGACTGGGCCACGGGCTGGGCTACACCTTC | CASSPGLGHGLGYTF
TRBD1 | TRBJ1-6 | TRBV25-1 | NA | TGTGCCAGCAGCCCAGGACAGGTGGAAAGTTCACCCCTCCACTTT | CASSPGQVESSPLHF
NA | TRBJ2-1 | TRBV12-3/TRBV12-4 | NA | TGTGCCAGCAGTTTATCGGGTTCCCCCGGGGGGTTCTTC | CASSLSGSPGGFF
NA | TRBJ2-7 | TRBV28 | NA | TGTGCCAGCAGTTTAGGGGATCCGGACACCTACGAGCAGTACTTC | CASSLGDPDTYEQYF
TRBD1 | TRBJ1-6 | TRBV28 | NA | TGTGCCAGCAGTATTCCAACAGGGGACCATTCACCCCTCCACTTT | CASSIPTGDHSPLHF
NA | TRBJ2-3 | TRBV4-3 | NA | TGCGCCAGCAGCCACGCGGCTGCTAGCACAGATACGCAGTATTTT | CASSHAAASTDTQYF
NA | TRBJ1-1 | TRBV28 | NA | TGTGCCAGCAGTTACAGGTGGGGCGGCACTGAAGCTTTCTTT | CASSYRWGGTEAFF
TRBD1 | TRBJ2-7 | TRBV29-1 | NA | TGCAGCGCTGGGACAGGGTCCTCCTACGAGCAGTACTTC | CSAGTGSSYEQYF
NA | TRBJ1-2 | TRBV28 | NA | TGTGCCAGCAGTTTATCCCACGGGGGCTACACCTTC | CASSLSHGGYTF
TRBD1 | TRBJ1-5 | TRBV30 | few | TGTGCCTGGAGTGTTGGGACAGGGAGTCAGCCCCAGCATTTT | CAWSVGTGSQPQHF
TRBD1 | TRBJ2-3 | TRBV28 | NA | TGTGCCAGCAGTCCGACAGGGGGCCGCTCGGATACGCAGTATTTT | CASSPTGGRSDTQYF
NA | TRBJ2-1 | TRBV15 | NA | TGTGCCACCAGCAGAGCCATAGACAATGAGCAGTTCTTC | CATSRAIDNEQFF
TRBD1 | TRBJ1-1 | TRBV19 | NA | TGTGCCAGTAGTATACCTTTGACAGGGGGAAGGGACACTGAAGCTTTCTTT | CASSIPLTGGRDTEAFF
NA | TRBJ1-2 | TRBV6-4 | once | TGTGCCAGCAGCGCTACAGGGATTGGAGGCTACACCTTC | CASSATGIGGYTF
TRBD1 | TRBJ1-5 | TRBV19 | NA | TGTGCCAGTAGTTTGCCGGGACAGCCTTATAGCAATCAGCCCCAGCATTTT | CASSLPGQPYSNQPQHF
TRBD1 | TRBJ1-2 | TRBV7-2 | NA | TGTGCCAGCAGCTTACGGACCATCACTGACAGGGAATATGGCTACACCTTC | CASSLRTITDREYGYTF
NA | TRBJ2-3 | TRBV7-2 | NA | TGTGCCAGCAGCTTAGATACGGGTTCGAGAACAGATACGCAGTATTTT | CASSLDTGSRTDTQYF
TRBD2 | TRBJ2-1 | TRBV28 | NA | TGTGCCAGCAGTTCATTCGGGACTAGCGGGCCCGTCTCCTACAATGAGCAGTTCTTC | CASSSFGTSGPVSYNEQFF
NA | TRBJ2-2 | TRBV18 | NA | TGTGCCAGCTCACCACCTTCAGTGTTGGGGGAGCTGTTTTTT | CASSPPSVLGELFF
NA | TRBJ2-1 | TRBV27 | once | TGTGCCAGCAGCCAGGGTGGTGGGCAGTTCTTC | CASSQGGGQFF
TRBD1 | TRBJ2-5 | TRBV5-1 | NA | TGCGCCAGCAGCCCACAGGGGACCGAGGAGACCCAGTACTTC | CASSPQGTEETQYF
NA | TRBJ1-2 | TRBV7-9 | few | TGTGCCAGCAGCATTGCGGGGGGGCAGTTTAACTATGGCTACACCTTC | CASSIAGGQFNYGYTF
NA | TRBJ1-3 | TRBV6-6 | NA | TGTGCCAGCAGTTCGGGGGCTGGAAACACCATATATTTT | CASSSGAGNTIYF
TRBD1 | TRBJ1-2 | TRBV30 | NA | TGTGCCTGGAGTATATTCCGACAGGGCTATGGCTACACCTTC | CAWSIFRQGYGYTF
TRBD1 | TRBJ2-7 | TRBV27 | NA | TGTGCCAGCAGGAAAAACAGGGGCGGCACCTACGAGCAGTACTTC | CASRKNRGGTYEQYF
NA | TRBJ2-7 | TRBV30 | NA | TGTGCCTGGAGTCCGACGGGGGTCAGGAGTCTACGTGAGCAGTACTTC | CAWSPTGVRSLREQYF
TRBD2 | TRBJ2-2 | TRBV19 | NA | TGTGCCAGTACGGCCGGGGCGGGGGGCGCCACCGGGGAGCTGTTTTTT | CASTAGAGGATGELFF
TRBD1 | TRBJ2-7 | TRBV7-8 | few | TGTGCCAGCAGCTTAGGGCCGGGACAGGTTCAGCAGTACTTC | CASSLGPGQVQQYF